The present entry profiles one T cell receptor beta chain with its context. The sample originates from a study of blood T cell repertoires in COVID-19. About the study: PBMCs, B-cell-depleted T cells, or T cells provided the cDNA or gDNA that made up the material.

Study processing details: Amplifying reference gene primers gave estimates of nucleated cell counts. Clones were read by immunoSEQ multiplex PCR, and TCRdb kept only the in-frame ones, dropping some. V, J and clone size are those of that table, while D and trimming were read from the DNA. The table includes a few hundred thousand clones, about 88% detected once. Germline V CDR1 and CDR2: MNHEY, SMNVEV (reference sequence). This CDR3 spans 15 amino acids. Trimming cost V 5 bases and J 3 bases; bases outside gene matches: 8. V and J are TRBV27 and TRBJ2-7; 9 bases fit TRBD1. This receptor was taken from a man between 45 and 60 years old with COVID-19, enrolled during active disease. Sequencing was done on a sample of peripheral blood. The CDR3 is CASSQGQGKGYEQYF. DNA for the CDR3: TGTGCCAGCAGTCAGGGACAGGGCAAAGGCTACGAGCAGTACTTC.